This T cell receptor (beta chain) stems from a study of blood T cells in healthy people across ages. For the study at large: About one barcoded beta molecule per two T cells came from capture by template switching.

A second PCR, run for about 6 to 12 cycles, used a sample-barcoded 5' primer plus a J-beta primer mix. TCRdb re-analysed the 5' RACE reads in MiXCR, keeping a single row per CDR3 protein. Of about 1,500,000 distinct CDR3 sequences in the sample, around 39% were seen once. Trimming removed 6 bases from V and 4 bases from J; junction bases left unmatched: 26. Germline V gene lookup returns CDR1 DFQATT and CDR2 SNEGSKA (reference sequence). The CDR3 has 20 amino acids. Extraction yielded at least 5 micrograms of total RNA per sample. The V call is TRBV20-1, the J call TRBJ2-7, with 11 bases aligning to TRBD2. This sequence originates from a woman under 30 in good health. Specimen: blood. This chain's CDR3 is CSAPTTGLAGGNNRGYEQYF. The CDR3 coding sequence is TGCAGTGCCCCCACCACCGGTCTAGCGGGAGGTAATAATAGGGGGTACGAGCAGTACTTC.